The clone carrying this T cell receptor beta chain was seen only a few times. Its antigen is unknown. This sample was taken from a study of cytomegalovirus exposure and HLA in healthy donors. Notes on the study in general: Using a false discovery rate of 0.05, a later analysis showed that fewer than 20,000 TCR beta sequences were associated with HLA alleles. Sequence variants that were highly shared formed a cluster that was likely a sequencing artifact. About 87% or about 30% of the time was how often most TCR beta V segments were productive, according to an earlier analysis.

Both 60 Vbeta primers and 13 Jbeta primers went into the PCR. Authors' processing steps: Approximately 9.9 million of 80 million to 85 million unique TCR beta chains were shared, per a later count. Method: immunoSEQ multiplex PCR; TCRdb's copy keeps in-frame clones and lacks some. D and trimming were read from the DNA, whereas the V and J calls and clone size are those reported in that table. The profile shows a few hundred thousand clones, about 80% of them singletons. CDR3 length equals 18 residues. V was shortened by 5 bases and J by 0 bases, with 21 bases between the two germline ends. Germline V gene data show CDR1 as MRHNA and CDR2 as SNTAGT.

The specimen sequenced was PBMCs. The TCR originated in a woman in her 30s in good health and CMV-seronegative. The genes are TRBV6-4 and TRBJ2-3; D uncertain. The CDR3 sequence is CASSPLPSDFSSTDTQYF. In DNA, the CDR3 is TGTGCCAGCAGTCCCCTCCCGAGCGATTTTAGTAGCACAGATACGCAGTATTTT.